These T cell receptor beta chains were read from a single sample in a study of technical replicates of blood from a handful of donors. Assay used: immunoSEQ multiplex PCR; TCRdb lists only in-frame clones, some missing. Seen here are about 16,000 clones, about 89% observed once, and the top ten hold roughly 11%. The specimen sequenced was PBMCs. These receptors came from a human donor in good health. Each CDR3 is given with its conserved first and last residue. D genes are given only for firm matches. Clone size is shown for a subset of rows, as once, few, many or a class of expanded clone.

TRBV4-2	.	.	TRBJ1-2	CASSQVLWRGKAGKGYTF	TGTGCCAGCAGCCAAGTTTTGTGGCGAGGGAAGGCAGGTAAAGGCTACACCTTC
TRBV4-1	TRBD1	.	TRBJ1-2	CASSQEKTGSPYGYTF	TGCGCCAGCAGCCAGGAAAAGACAGGGTCCCCATATGGCTACACCTTC
TRBV6-6	.	.	TRBJ1-3	CASIPSLSGNTIYF	TGTGCCAGCATACCAAGCCTCTCTGGAAACACCATATATTTT
TRBV28	.	.	TRBJ1-2	CASSSRGFGYTF	TGTGCCAGCAGTTCCAGGGGCTTCGGCTACACCTTC
TRBV14	TRBD2	.	TRBJ2-5	CASSQAASGRSDQYF	TGTGCCAGCAGCCAAGCGGCTAGCGGGAGGTCGGACCAGTACTTC
TRBV10-3	.	few	TRBJ1-2	CAISGQGSGYTF	TGTGCCATCTCGGGCCAGGGTTCCGGCTACACCTTC
TRBV29-1	.	.	TRBJ1-1	CSVPRGSDPNTEAFF	TGCAGCGTTCCTCGGGGGTCCGACCCGAACACTGAAGCTTTCTTT
TRBV2	TRBD1	.	TRBJ2-7	CASSDDRVGSYEQYF	TGTGCCAGCAGTGACGACAGGGTTGGCTCCTACGAGCAGTACTTC
TRBV19	TRBD1	.	TRBJ1-4	CASNLPGTGGATNEKLFF	TGTGCCAGCAACCTCCCGGGGACAGGGGGCGCAACTAATGAAAAACTGTTTTTT
TRBV5-6	.	.	TRBJ1-2	CASSLGYGYTF	TGTGCCAGCAGCCTCGGCTATGGCTACACCTTC
TRBV5-6	.	.	TRBJ1-2	CASSQGGYGYTF	TGTGCCAGCAGCCAGGGTGGCTATGGCTACACCTTC
TRBV7-7	TRBD1	.	TRBJ2-2	CASSPQGDTGELFF	TGTGCCAGCAGCCCACAGGGGGACACCGGGGAGCTGTTTTTT
TRBV7-9	TRBD2	.	TRBJ2-7	CASSLVTSSVEQYF	TGTGCCAGCAGCTTAGTGACTAGCTCGGTCGAGCAGTACTTC
TRBV2	TRBD1	few	TRBJ1-1	CASMATGGATEAFF	TGTGCCAGCATGGCAACAGGGGGGGCCACTGAAGCTTTCTTT
TRBV7-9	TRBD1	.	TRBJ2-7	CASSRDSGYEQYF	TGTGCCAGCAGCCGGGACAGCGGCTACGAGCAGTACTTC
TRBV30	.	.	TRBJ2-7	CAWSRGLNYEQYF	TGTGCCTGGAGTCGGGGACTCAACTACGAGCAGTACTTC
TRBV5-1	.	.	TRBJ2-5	CASSLGTYQETQYF	TGCGCCAGCAGCTTGGGGACATACCAAGAGACCCAGTACTTC
TRBV28	.	.	TRBJ2-5	CASSLNIEETQYF	TGTGCCAGCAGTTTAAATATAGAAGAGACCCAGTACTTC
TRBV5-1	.	.	TRBJ2-1	CASSLSVLATYNEQFF	TGCGCCAGCAGCTTGTCTGTCCTAGCTACCTACAATGAGCAGTTCTTC
TRBV4-1	TRBD1	.	TRBJ2-2	CASSPDRTTGELFF	TGCGCCAGCAGCCCGGACAGGACAACCGGGGAGCTGTTTTTT
TRBV10-3	TRBD2	.	TRBJ2-7	CAISEGAGVSSYEQYF	TGTGCCATCAGTGAGGGAGCGGGAGTGAGCTCCTACGAGCAGTACTTC
TRBV7-3	TRBD2	.	TRBJ2-7	CASSFSGGAYEQYF	TGTGCCAGCAGCTTTAGCGGGGGGGCCTACGAGCAGTACTTC
TRBV2	.	once	TRBJ2-5	CASSQWTPRRETQYF	TGTGCCAGCTCCCAATGGACTCCCCGACGGGAGACCCAGTACTTC
TRBV5-1	.	.	TRBJ2-3	CASSSGRLWDTQYF	TGCGCCAGCAGTTCAGGACGACTATGGGATACGCAGTATTTT
TRBV19	TRBD1	.	TRBJ2-7	CASSQEGQGSYEQYF	TGTGCCAGTAGTCAAGAGGGACAGGGCTCCTACGAGCAGTACTTC
TRBV7-9	.	.	TRBJ1-1	CASSSHGGTEAFF	TGTGCCAGCTCGAGCCACGGGGGCACTGAAGCTTTCTTT
TRBV5-1	.	.	TRBJ2-1	CASSQARAYNEQFF	TGCGCCAGCAGCCAAGCGAGAGCGTACAATGAGCAGTTCTTC
TRBV5-1	TRBD2	.	TRBJ2-7	CASSLLAGPNEQYF	TGCGCCAGCAGCTTACTAGCGGGCCCAAACGAGCAGTACTTC
TRBV9	TRBD2	few	TRBJ2-1	CASSVGLAGGPTYNEQFF	TGTGCCAGCAGCGTAGGGCTAGCGGGAGGGCCGACCTACAATGAGCAGTTCTTC
TRBV7-8	.	.	TRBJ2-1	CASSFVGRDSYNEQFF	TGTGCCAGCAGCTTTGTTGGGAGAGACTCCTACAATGAGCAGTTCTTC
TRBV11-3	TRBD1	.	TRBJ2-1	CASSHPSGQGEQFF	TGTGCCAGCAGCCACCCCTCGGGACAGGGCGAGCAGTTCTTC
TRBV6-5	.	.	TRBJ2-5	CASSYGAGTYQETQYF	TGTGCCAGCAGTTACGGCGCTGGGACATACCAAGAGACCCAGTACTTC
TRBV28	TRBD1	.	TRBJ1-3	CASITGTGEGNTIYF	TGTGCCAGCATAACCGGGACAGGGGAGGGAAACACCATATATTTT
TRBV7-2	.	.	TRBJ2-2	CASSLGGRDTGELFF	TGTGCCAGCAGCTTAGGAGGCAGGGACACCGGGGAGCTGTTTTTT
TRBV2	.	.	TRBJ1-5	CASTWSESNQPQHF	TGTGCCAGCACGTGGTCAGAATCCAATCAGCCCCAGCATTTT
TRBV6-1	.	few	TRBJ1-2	CASTWELAFGYTF	TGTGCCAGCACCTGGGAGCTGGCCTTCGGCTACACCTTC
TRBV7-9	.	.	TRBJ1-4	CASSLNSRAEKLFF	TGTGCCAGCAGCTTAAATAGCAGGGCGGAAAAACTGTTTTTT
TRBV2	TRBD2	.	TRBJ2-3	CASTTSGYTDTQYF	TGTGCCAGCACGACTAGCGGATACACAGATACGCAGTATTTT
TRBV6-8	.	few	TRBJ1-2	CASSYGTYGYTF	TGTGCCAGCAGTTATGGGACTTATGGCTACACCTTC
TRBV5-1	TRBD2	once	TRBJ2-7	CASSPGGRVPVEQYF	TGCGCCAGCAGCCCGGGCGGGAGGGTTCCGGTGGAGCAGTACTTC
TRBV18	.	.	TRBJ2-1	CASSAAGYSYNEQFF	TGTGCCAGCTCCGCGGCGGGATACTCCTACAATGAGCAGTTCTTC
TRBV6-6	TRBD1	.	TRBJ2-3	CASSPTGVQDTQYF	TGTGCCAGCAGTCCGACAGGGGTTCAAGATACGCAGTATTTT
TRBV7-2	.	.	TRBJ2-3	CASSLALGDTDTQYF	TGTGCCAGCAGCTTAGCGTTAGGGGACACAGATACGCAGTATTTT
TRBV19	.	.	TRBJ2-7	CASSMRRPGEEQYF	TGTGCCAGTAGTATGAGACGGCCGGGTGAGGAGCAGTACTTC
TRBV11-2	.	few	TRBJ2-7	CASSLGGSTRWEQYF	TGTGCCAGCAGCTTAGGAGGGTCCACCCGATGGGAGCAGTACTTC
TRBV11-3	.	.	TRBJ2-1	CASSHPEGRSYNEQFF	TGTGCCAGCAGCCACCCGGAGGGCCGCTCCTACAATGAGCAGTTCTTC
TRBV28	TRBD1	.	TRBJ2-1	CASSLGQGSEQFF	TGTGCCAGCAGTTTAGGACAGGGAAGTGAGCAGTTCTTC
TRBV7-9	.	.	TRBJ1-1	CASSPPGIGTEAFF	TGTGCCAGCAGCCCCCCGGGTATAGGCACTGAAGCTTTCTTT
TRBV7-6	TRBD2	.	TRBJ2-1	CASGTSGGNEQFF	TGTGCCAGCGGGACTAGCGGGGGTAATGAGCAGTTCTTC
TRBV5-4	TRBD2	.	TRBJ2-7	CASSRPGLDEQYF	TGTGCCAGCAGCCGCCCTGGACTAGACGAGCAGTACTTC